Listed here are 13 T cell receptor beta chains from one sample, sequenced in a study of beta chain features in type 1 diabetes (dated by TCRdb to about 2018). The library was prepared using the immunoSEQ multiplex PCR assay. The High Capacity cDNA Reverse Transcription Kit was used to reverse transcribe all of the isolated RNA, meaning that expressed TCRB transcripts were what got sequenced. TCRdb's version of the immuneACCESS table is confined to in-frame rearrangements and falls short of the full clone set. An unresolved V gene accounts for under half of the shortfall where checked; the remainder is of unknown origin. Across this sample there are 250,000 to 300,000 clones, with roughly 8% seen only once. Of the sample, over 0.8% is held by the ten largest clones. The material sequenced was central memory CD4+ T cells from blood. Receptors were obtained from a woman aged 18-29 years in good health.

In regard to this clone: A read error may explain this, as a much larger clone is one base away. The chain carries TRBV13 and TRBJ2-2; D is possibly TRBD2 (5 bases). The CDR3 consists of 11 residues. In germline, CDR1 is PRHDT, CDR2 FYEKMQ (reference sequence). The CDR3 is CASSLTGELLF. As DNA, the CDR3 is TGTGCCAGCAGCTTAACCGGGGAGCTGCTTTTT. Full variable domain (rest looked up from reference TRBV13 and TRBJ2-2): AAGVIQSPRHLIKEKRETATLKCYPIPRHDTVYWYQQGPGQDPQFLISFYEKMQSDKGSIPDRFSAQQFSDYHSELNMSSLELGDSALYFCASSLTGELLFGEGSRLTVL.

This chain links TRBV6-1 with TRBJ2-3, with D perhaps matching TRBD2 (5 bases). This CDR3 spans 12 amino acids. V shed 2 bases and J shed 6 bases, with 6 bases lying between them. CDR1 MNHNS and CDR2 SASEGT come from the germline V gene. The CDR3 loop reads CASSEIADTQYF. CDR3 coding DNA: TGTGCCAGCAGTGAAATAGCGGATACGCAGTATTTT.

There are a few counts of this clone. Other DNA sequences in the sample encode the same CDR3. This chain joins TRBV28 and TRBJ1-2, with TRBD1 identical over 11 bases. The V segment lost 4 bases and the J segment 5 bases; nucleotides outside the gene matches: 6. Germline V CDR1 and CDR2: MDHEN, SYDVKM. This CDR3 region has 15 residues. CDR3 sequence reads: CASSSGGQGGYGYTF. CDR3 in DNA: TGTGCCAGCAGTTCCGGGGGACAGGGGGGATATGGCTACACCTTC.

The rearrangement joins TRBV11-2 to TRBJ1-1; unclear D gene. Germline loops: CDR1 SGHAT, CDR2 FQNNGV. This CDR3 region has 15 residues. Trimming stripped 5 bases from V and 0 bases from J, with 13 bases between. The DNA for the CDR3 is TGTGCCAGCAGCCTAGTGGTGCGGGTGAACACTGAAGCTTTCTTT. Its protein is CASSLVVRVNTEAFF.

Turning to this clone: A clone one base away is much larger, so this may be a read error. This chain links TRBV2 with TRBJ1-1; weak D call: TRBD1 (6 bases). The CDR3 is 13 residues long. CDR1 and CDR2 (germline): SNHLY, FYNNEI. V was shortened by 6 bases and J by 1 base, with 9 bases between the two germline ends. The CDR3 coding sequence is TGTGCCAGCAGGTTGACAGGGAACACTGAAGCTTTCTTT. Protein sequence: CASRLTGNTEAFF. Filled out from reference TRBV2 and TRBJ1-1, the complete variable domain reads EPEVTQTPSHQVTQMGQEVILRCVPISNHLYFYWYRQILGQKVEFLVSFYNNEISEKSEIFDDQFSVERPDGSNFTLKIRSTKLEDSAMYFCASRLTGNTEAFFGQGTRLTVV.

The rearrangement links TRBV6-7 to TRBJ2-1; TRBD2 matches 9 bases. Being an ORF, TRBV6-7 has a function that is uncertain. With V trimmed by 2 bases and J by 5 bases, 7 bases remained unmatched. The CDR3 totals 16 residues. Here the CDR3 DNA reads TGTGCCAGCAGTTACCCGGCGGGAGGGCCTGACAATGAGCAGTTCTTC. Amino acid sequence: CASSYPAGGPDNEQFF.

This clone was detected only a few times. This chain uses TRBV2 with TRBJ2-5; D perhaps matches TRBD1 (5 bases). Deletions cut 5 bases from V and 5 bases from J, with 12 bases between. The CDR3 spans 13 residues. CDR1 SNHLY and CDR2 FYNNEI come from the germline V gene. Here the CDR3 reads CASSTQGPETQYF. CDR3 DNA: TGTGCCAGCAGTACCCAGGGTCCGGAGACCCAGTACTTC.

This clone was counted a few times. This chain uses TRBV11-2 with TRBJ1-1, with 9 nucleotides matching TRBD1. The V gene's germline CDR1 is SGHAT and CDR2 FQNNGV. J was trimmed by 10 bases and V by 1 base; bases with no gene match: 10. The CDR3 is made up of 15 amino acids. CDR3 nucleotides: TGTGCCAGCAGCTTAGTTCCGCCGGGACAGGGTGCAGCTTTCTTT. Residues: CASSLVPPGQGAAFF.

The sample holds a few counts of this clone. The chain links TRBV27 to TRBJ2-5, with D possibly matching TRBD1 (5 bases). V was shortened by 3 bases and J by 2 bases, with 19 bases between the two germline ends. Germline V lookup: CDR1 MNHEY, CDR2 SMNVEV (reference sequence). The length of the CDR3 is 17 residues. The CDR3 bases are TGTGCCAGCAGTTTTAGGGGAAATCTCAGGGCGCAAGAGACCCAGTACTTC. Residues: CASSFRGNLRAQETQYF.

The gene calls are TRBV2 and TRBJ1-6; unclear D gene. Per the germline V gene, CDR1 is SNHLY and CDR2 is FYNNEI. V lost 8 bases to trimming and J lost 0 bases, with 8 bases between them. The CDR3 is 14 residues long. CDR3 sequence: CASGESSYNSPLHF. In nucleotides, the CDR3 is TGTGCCAGCGGAGAGAGCTCCTATAATTCACCCCTCCACTTT. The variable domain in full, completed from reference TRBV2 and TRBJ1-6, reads EPEVTQTPSHQVTQMGQEVILRCVPISNHLYFYWYRQILGQKVEFLVSFYNNEISEKSEIFDDQFSVERPDGSNFTLKIRSTKLEDSAMYFCASGESSYNSPLHFGNGTRLTVT.

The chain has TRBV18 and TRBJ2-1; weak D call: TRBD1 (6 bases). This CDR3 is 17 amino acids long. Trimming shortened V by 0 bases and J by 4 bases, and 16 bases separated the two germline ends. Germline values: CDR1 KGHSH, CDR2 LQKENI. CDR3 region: CASSPPIGRGKYNEQFF. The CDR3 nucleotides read TGTGCCAGCTCACCACCTATAGGCAGGGGCAAGTACAATGAGCAGTTCTTC. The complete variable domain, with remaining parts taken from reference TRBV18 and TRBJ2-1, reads NAGVMQNPRHLVRRRGQEARLRCSPMKGHSHVYWYRQLPEEGLKFMVYLQKENIIDESGMPKERFSAEFPKEGPSILRIQQVVRGDSAAYFCASSPPIGRGKYNEQFFGPGTRLTVL.

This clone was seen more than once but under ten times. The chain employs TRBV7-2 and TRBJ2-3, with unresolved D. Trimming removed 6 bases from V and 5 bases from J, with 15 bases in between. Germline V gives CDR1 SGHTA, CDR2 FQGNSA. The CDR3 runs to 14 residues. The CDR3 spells CASRATYLGDTQYF. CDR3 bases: TGTGCCAGCAGGGCGACTTACTTGGGAGATACGCAGTATTTT.

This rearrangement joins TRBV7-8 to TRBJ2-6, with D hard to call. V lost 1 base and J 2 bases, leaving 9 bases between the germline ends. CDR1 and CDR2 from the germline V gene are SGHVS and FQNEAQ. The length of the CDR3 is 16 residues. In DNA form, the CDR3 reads TGTGCCAGCAGCTTAGTCGGGTGGGCTGGGGCCAACGTCCTGACTTTC. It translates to CASSLVGWAGANVLTF.